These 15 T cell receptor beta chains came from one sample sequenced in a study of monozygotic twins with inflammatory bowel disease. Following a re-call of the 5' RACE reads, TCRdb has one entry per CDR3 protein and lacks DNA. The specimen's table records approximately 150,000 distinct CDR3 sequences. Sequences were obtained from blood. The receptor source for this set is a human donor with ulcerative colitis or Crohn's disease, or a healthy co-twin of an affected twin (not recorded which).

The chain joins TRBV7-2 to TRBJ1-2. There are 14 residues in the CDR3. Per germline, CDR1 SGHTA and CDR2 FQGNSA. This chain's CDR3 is CASSSNGLVNGYTF.

The CDR3 loop is CASSYSYVGDYGYTF. This sequence joins TRBV6-5 and TRBJ1-2. The CDR3 extends over 15 amino acids. Germline CDR1 is MNHEY and CDR2 is SVGAGI.

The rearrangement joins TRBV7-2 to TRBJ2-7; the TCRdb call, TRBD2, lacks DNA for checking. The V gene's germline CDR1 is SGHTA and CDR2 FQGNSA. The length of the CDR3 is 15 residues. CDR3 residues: CASSPTMRSSYEQYF.

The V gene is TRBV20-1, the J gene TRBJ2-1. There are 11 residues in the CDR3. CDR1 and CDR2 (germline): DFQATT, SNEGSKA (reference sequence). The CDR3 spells CSARKDREQFF.

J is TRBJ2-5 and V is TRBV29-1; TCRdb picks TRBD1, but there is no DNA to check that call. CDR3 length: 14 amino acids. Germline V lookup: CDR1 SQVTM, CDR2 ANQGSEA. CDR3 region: CSVESPVGEETQYF.

The CDR3 loop reads CASSFAAGGTRTGYTF. The gene calls are TRBV12-3 or TRBV12-4 and TRBJ1-2; TCRdb calls TRBD1, which cannot be checked without DNA. The CDR3 is made up of 16 amino acids.

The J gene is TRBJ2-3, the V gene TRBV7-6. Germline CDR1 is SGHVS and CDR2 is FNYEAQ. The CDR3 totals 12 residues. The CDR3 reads CASSPDGDTQYF. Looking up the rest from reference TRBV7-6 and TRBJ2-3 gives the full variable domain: GAGVSQSPRYKVTKRGQDVALRCDPISGHVSLYWYRQALGQGPEFLTYFNYEAQQDKSGLPNDRFSAERPEGSISTLTIQRTEQRDSAMYRCASSPDGDTQYFGPGTRLTVL.

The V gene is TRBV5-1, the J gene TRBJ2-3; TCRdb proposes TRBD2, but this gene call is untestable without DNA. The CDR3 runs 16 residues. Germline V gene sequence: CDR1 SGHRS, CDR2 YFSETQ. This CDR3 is CASSLVAGGAGDTQYF.

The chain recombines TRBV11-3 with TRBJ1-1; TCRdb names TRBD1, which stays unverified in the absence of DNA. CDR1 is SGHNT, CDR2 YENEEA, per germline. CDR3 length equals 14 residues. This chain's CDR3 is CASSLKGPNTEAFF. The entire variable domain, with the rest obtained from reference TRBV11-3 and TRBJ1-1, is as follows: EAGVVQSPRYKIIEKKQPVAFWCNPISGHNTLYWYLQNLGQGPELLIRYENEEAVDDSQLPKDRFSAERLKGVDSTLKIQPAELGDSAVYLCASSLKGPNTEAFFGQGTRLTVV.

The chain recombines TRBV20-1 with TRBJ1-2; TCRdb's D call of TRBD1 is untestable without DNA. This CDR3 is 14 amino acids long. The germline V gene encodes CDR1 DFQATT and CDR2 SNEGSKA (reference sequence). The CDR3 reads CSARMVPESYGYTF.

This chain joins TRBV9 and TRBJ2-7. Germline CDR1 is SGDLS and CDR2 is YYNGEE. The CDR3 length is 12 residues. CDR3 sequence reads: CASSPRPNEQYF.

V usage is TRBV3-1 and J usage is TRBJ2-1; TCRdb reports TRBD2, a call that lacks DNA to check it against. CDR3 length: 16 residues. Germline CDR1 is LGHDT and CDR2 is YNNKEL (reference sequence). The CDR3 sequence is CASSLPRTSGSNEQFF.

The CDR3 sequence is CASSDSPGAPQYF. The chain uses TRBV6-4 and TRBJ2-3; the TCRdb D gene call, TRBD1, has no DNA to confirm it. The CDR3 is 13 amino acids. The germline V gene has CDR1 MRHNA and CDR2 SNTAGT.

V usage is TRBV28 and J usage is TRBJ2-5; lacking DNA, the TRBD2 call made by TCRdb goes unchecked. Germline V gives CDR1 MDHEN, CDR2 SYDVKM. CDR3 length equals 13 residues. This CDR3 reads CATLGGVEETQYF.

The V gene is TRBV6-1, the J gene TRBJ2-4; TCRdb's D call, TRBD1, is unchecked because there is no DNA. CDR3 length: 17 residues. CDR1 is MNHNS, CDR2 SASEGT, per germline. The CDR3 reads CASSPGNRGVAKNIQYF.